This entry is about one TCR beta chain. Antigen specificity is unknown. Deletions cut 10 bases from V and 4 bases from J, with 18 bases between. The germline V gene encodes CDR1 MNHEY and CDR2 SMNVEV (reference sequence). The CDR3 length is 14 residues. The sample belongs to a study of cytomegalovirus exposure and HLA in healthy donors. Whole-study results and caveats: A link between a missense DCLRE1C variant and TCR beta V- and J-gene trimming emerged from a later analysis. Relative to equally common others, HLA-associated TCR beta chains showed greater clonal expansion in a later analysis. Listed as cytomegalovirus-associated were more than 150 TCR beta chains. Upon later analysis, TCR association rates were observed to vary by HLA locus, being highest for DRB1 and lowest for HLA-C.

It was with 60 Vbeta and 13 Jbeta primers that the PCR ran. Libraries were prepared by immunoSEQ multiplex PCR; TCRdb keeps only in-frame clonotypes and omits some of them. The table lists 95,000 to 150,000 clones, 80% of them singletons, with 7.5% to 9% in the top ten. This chain joins TRBV27 and TRBJ2-3; TRBD2 might be the D (7 bases). This receptor was identified in a female donor in good health and CMV-seropositive. The sample taken for sequencing was PBMCs. The CDR3 region has the DNA TGTGCCACTAAGGGGGGGGGCCGCCCAGATACGCAGTATTTT. It specifies CATKGGGRPDTQYF.